Below, 27 T cell receptor beta chains from the same sample are listed, as sequenced in a study of blood T cell repertoires in COVID-19. Using immunoSEQ multiplex PCR, the repertoire was profiled, and TCRdb retains in-frame clones only, with some absent. The data hold roughly 160,000 clones, with about 85% observed a single time. The sequencing input was peripheral blood. The receptors derive from a woman aged 45 to 65 with COVID-19, enrolled during active disease.

CDR3 loop: CASSSRPAGDGETQYF. As DNA, the CDR3 is TGCGCCAGCAGCTCACGCCCCGCGGGGGATGGAGAGACCCAGTACTTC. The chain uses TRBV5-1 and TRBJ2-5; TRBD2 aligns across 7 bases. CDR1 and CDR2 from the germline V gene are SGHRS and YFSETQ. The V and J ends lost 3 bases and 4 bases, in that order; junction bases with no gene match: 12. CDR3 size: 16 residues.

The gene calls are TRBV6-5 and TRBJ1-2, with TRBD1 identical over 7 bases. CDR1 is MNHEY and CDR2 is SVGAGI in the germline V gene. CDR3 length equals 15 residues. Trimming removed 6 bases from V and 2 bases from J; junction bases left unmatched: 9. The CDR3 here is CASSDRGQRNYGYTF. DNA for the CDR3: TGTGCCAGCAGCGACCGGGGACAGCGCAACTATGGCTACACCTTC.

In DNA form, the CDR3 reads TGTGCCAGCACCTTGGGACAGCACTATGAAAAACTGTTTTTT. Amino acids: CASTLGQHYEKLFF. The chain carries TRBV28 and TRBJ1-4; 7 bases match TRBD1. CDR1 and CDR2 from the germline V gene are MDHEN and SYDVKM. This CDR3 contains 14 residues. The V segment lost 7 bases and the J segment 6 bases; nucleotides outside the gene matches: 8.

This clone was detected a few times. The J gene is TRBJ1-5, the V gene TRBV2; weak D call: TRBD1 (5 bases). The germline V gene encodes CDR1 SNHLY and CDR2 FYNNEI. V gave up 2 bases and J gave up 1 base, with 6 bases separating them. The CDR3 contains 14 residues. CDR3 protein: CASSEQGSNQPQHF. The CDR3 DNA reads as TGTGCCAGCAGTGAACAGGGCAGCAATCAGCCCCAGCATTTT.

The rearrangement joins TRBV6-6 to TRBJ2-7, with a weak D call TRBD2 (6 bases). Per the germline V gene, CDR1 is MNHNY and CDR2 is SVGAGI (reference sequence). The CDR3 sequence is 16 residues long. V was shortened by 0 bases and J by 3 bases, with 15 bases between the two germline ends. The chain's CDR3 is CASSYSGRPGGYEQYF. CDR3 DNA sequence: TGTGCCAGCAGTTACTCGGGGAGGCCCGGCGGCTACGAGCAGTACTTC.

The count of this clone is one. The chain links TRBV5-4 to TRBJ2-1; 12 bases are shared with TRBD2. The germline gives CDR1 SGHNT, CDR2 YYREEE (reference sequence). This CDR3 region has 14 residues. V was pared by 10 bases and J by 4 bases, with 6 bases of the junction left unmatched. Here the CDR3 DNA reads TGTGCCTGGCCTAGCGGGGGGGTATACAATGAGCAGTTCTTC. It specifies CAWPSGGVYNEQFF.

The chain employs TRBV7-9 and TRBJ2-3, with 9 bases identical to TRBD2. V was pared by 4 bases and J by 0 bases, with 8 bases of the junction left unmatched. This CDR3 has 17 residues. Germline V gives CDR1 SEHNR, CDR2 FQNEAQ (reference sequence). DNA for the CDR3: TGTGCCAGCAGCTCGCCGACTAGCGGACCTAGCACAGATACGCAGTATTTT. Translated, it gives CASSSPTSGPSTDTQYF.

This clone is a singleton in its sample. Here the CDR3 DNA reads TGTGCCAGCAGTTCACAGGGTTACGAGCAGTACTTC. It translates to CASSSQGYEQYF. J is TRBJ2-7 and V is TRBV12-3 or TRBV12-4, with a weak D call TRBD1 (6 bases). Trimming took 4 bases from V and 4 from J, leaving 8 bases between them. CDR3 length: 12 residues.

In DNA, the CDR3 is TGTGCCAGCAGCCCCGGGACAGGGGAAGATACGCAGTATTTT. Translated: CASSPGTGEDTQYF. The chain carries TRBV7-3 and TRBJ2-3, with 10 bases lining up with TRBD1. The CDR3 covers 14 residues. Germline lookup yields CDR1 SGHTA and CDR2 FQGTGA. Losses at the gene ends were 5 bases for V and 5 bases for J; bases not matched to a gene: 4.

This clone was counted only a few times. The chain carries TRBV9 and TRBJ1-1, with D uncertain. V gave up 3 bases and J gave up 3 bases, with 6 bases separating them. CDR1 SGDLS and CDR2 YYNGEE come from the germline V gene. The CDR3 extends over 12 amino acids. CDR3 residues: CASSGRDTEAFF. The CDR3 DNA follows: TGTGCCAGCAGCGGCCGGGACACTGAAGCTTTCTTT.

The sample holds one count of this clone. V gene TRBV2 combines with J gene TRBJ1-2; possibly TRBD1 for D (5 bases). This CDR3 comprises 11 residues. V lost 6 bases and J 14 bases, leaving 16 bases between the germline ends. In germline, CDR1 is SNHLY, CDR2 FYNNEI. The CDR3 reads CASSGGPSPTF. The DNA for the CDR3 is TGTGCCAGCAGCGGGGGACCTTCCCCTACCTTC. The full variable domain, rest sourced from reference TRBV2 and TRBJ1-2, is EPEVTQTPSHQVTQMGQEVILRCVPISNHLYFYWYRQILGQKVEFLVSFYNNEISEKSEIFDDQFSVERPDGSNFTLKIRSTKLEDSAMYFCASSGGPSPTFGSGTRLTVV.

The chain couples TRBV5-1 to TRBJ2-1, with 7 positions matching TRBD1. This CDR3 is built from 15 residues. Trimming removed 1 base from V and 0 bases from J; junction bases left unmatched: 1. Looked up from germline, CDR1 is SGHRS and CDR2 is YFSETQ. The CDR3 nucleotides are TGCGCCAGCAGCTTGTCAGGGGGCTCCTACAATGAGCAGTTCTTC. It specifies CASSLSGGSYNEQFF.

This clone was seen at least ten times. The J gene is TRBJ1-6, the V gene TRBV6-6; 8 bases fit TRBD1. The CDR3 spans 20 residues. The germline gives CDR1 MNHNY, CDR2 SVGAGI (reference sequence). The V and J ends lost 5 bases and 1 base, in that order; junction bases with no gene match: 16. CDR3 DNA sequence: TGTGCCAGCAGTCTCCTAAGGGGACAGGATAGAGGATCCTATAATTCACCCCTCCACTTT. Its translation: CASSLLRGQDRGSYNSPLHF.

The chain is built from TRBV5-1 and TRBJ1-1; 10 bases line up with TRBD1. The CDR3 has 17 residues. V shed 5 bases, J shed 4 bases, and the junction held 14 bases outside the gene matches. Germline V gives CDR1 SGHRS, CDR2 YFSETQ. DNA of the CDR3: TGCGCCAGCAGACGAACGACAGGGGGCGAGCTGGGCACTGAAGCTTTCTTT. Translation gives CASRRTTGGELGTEAFF.

The CDR3 is CASLEEVGNTEAFF. CDR3 in DNA: TGTGCCAGCCTGGAGGAGGTAGGGAACACTGAAGCTTTCTTT. The chain has TRBV2 and TRBJ1-1; no clear D gene. CDR3 length: 14 residues. V was pared by 8 bases and J by 1 base, with 14 bases between. Germline CDR1 and CDR2: SNHLY and FYNNEI.

The chain is built from TRBV19 and TRBJ1-1; 12 positions agree with TRBD1. The CDR3 is made up of 13 amino acids. In germline, CDR1 is LNHDA, CDR2 SQIVND (reference sequence). J lost 8 bases, V lost 7 bases, and 5 bases had no gene match. DNA for the CDR3: TGTGCCAGTAACGCGGGACAGGGGGCGGAAGCTTTCTTT. The encoded protein is CASNAGQGAEAFF.

This clone was seen ten or more times. The gene calls are TRBV20-1 and TRBJ1-5; D unclear. Between the trimmed V and J ends, which lost 3 bases and 0 bases, there was a span of 6 bases. CDR3 length equals 13 residues. Germline V gene lookup returns CDR1 DFQATT and CDR2 SNEGSKA (reference sequence). The CDR3 nucleotides read TGCAGTGCTAGTACAGATAGCAATCAGCCCCAGCATTTT. As protein: CSASTDSNQPQHF.

J is TRBJ2-1 and V is TRBV7-2, with 7 bases that match TRBD2. Losses at the gene ends were 6 bases for V and 9 bases for J; bases not matched to a gene: 14. CDR1 is SGHTA, CDR2 FQGNSA, per germline. The CDR3 length is 15 residues. The CDR3 loop reads CASRPQASGESEQFF. Written as DNA, the CDR3 is TGTGCCAGCAGGCCTCAGGCTAGCGGCGAGAGTGAGCAGTTCTTC.

This chain links TRBV12-3 or TRBV12-4 with TRBJ2-5; D is perhaps TRBD1 (6 bases). The V end lost 6 bases, the J end lost 2 bases, and 10 bases lay between the germline ends. The CDR3 covers 13 residues. As DNA, the CDR3 is TGTGCCAGCAGACGGGACACTCAAGAGACCCAGTACTTC. Its protein product is CASRRDTQETQYF.

The V and J genes are TRBV5-1 and TRBJ2-5; 8 bases fit TRBD1. Germline-derived CDR1 and CDR2 are SGHRS and YFSETQ. CDR3 length: 16 amino acids. Germline trimming cut 5 bases from V and 4 bases from J; bases unmatched to any gene: 13. For the CDR3, the DNA is TGCGCCAGCAGTTCCTCCCGGGGGACAGGATTAGAGACCCAGTACTTC. This sequence encodes CASSSSRGTGLETQYF.

In the case of this clone: The same CDR3 arises from other DNA sequences in this sample as well. V usage is TRBV30 and J usage is TRBJ2-2, with 7 nucleotides matching TRBD1. The germline CDR1 and CDR2 sequences are GTSNPN and SVGIG (reference sequence). Trimming took 1 base from V and 6 from J; bases not matched to a gene: 2. The CDR3 sequence is 13 residues long. The CDR3 nucleotides read TGTGCCTGGAGTGGACAGGGTTCCGGGGAGCTGTTTTTT. This gives the protein CAWSGQGSGELFF. Variable domain in full (rest from reference TRBV30 and TRBJ2-2): SQTIHQWPATLVQPVGSPLSLECTVEGTSNPNLYWYRQAAGRGLQLLFYSVGIGQISSEVPQNLSASRPQDRQFILSSKKLLLSDSGFYLCAWSGQGSGELFFGEGSRLTVL.

CDR3 residues: CAIRGISYEQYF. The CDR3, as DNA: TGTGCCATCCGCGGGATTTCCTACGAGCAGTACTTC. The V and J genes are TRBV10-3 and TRBJ2-7; TRBD2 might be the D (6 bases). V shed 8 bases and J shed 1 base, with 9 bases lying between them. CDR3 length: 12 residues. CDR1 and CDR2 (germline): ENHRY, SYGVKD.

V usage is TRBV19 and J usage is TRBJ1-2, with a weak D call TRBD1 (6 bases). V lost 5 bases to trimming and J lost 5 bases, with 12 bases between them. CDR1 is LNHDA, CDR2 SQIVND, per germline (reference sequence). The CDR3 totals 13 residues. The CDR3 nucleotides read TGTGCCAGTAGTCCTCGTAGGGGGTATGGCTACACCTTC. This sequence encodes CASSPRRGYGYTF. Complete variable domain (other parts from reference TRBV19 and TRBJ1-2): DGGITQSPKYLFRKEGQNVTLSCEQNLNHDAMYWYRQDPGQGLRLIYYSQIVNDFQKGDIAEGYSVSREKKESFPLTVTSAQKNPTAFYLCASSPRRGYGYTFGSGTRLTVV.

The V and J genes are TRBV30 and TRBJ1-1, with D perhaps matching TRBD1 (5 bases). CDR1 and CDR2 (germline): GTSNPN, SVGIG (reference sequence). V lost 0 bases to trimming and J lost 5 bases, with 13 bases between them. The CDR3 has 14 amino acids. The CDR3 DNA sequence: TGTGCCTGGAGTGTAAGTGGGGGGAAAACTGAAGCTTTCTTT. It codes for CAWSVSGGKTEAFF.

About this clone itself: No conserved phenylalanine or tryptophan ends this CDR3, so it is likely a read error. It is unclear where the CDR3 begins or ends on the DNA, so no DNA is shown, and the CDR3 is as TCRdb lists it. This rearrangement joins TRBV21-1 to TRBJ2-7; TRBD1, as called in the table, went unchecked against the DNA. TRBV21-1 constitutes a pseudogene. The CDR3 totals 15 residues, both ends included. The chain's CDR3 is CASSTRTGPPYVVGS.

The chain is built from TRBV11-3 and TRBJ2-5; a possible D gene is TRBD2 (6 bases). The CDR3 loop spans 13 amino acids. CDR1 is SGHNT, CDR2 YENEEA, per germline. The V and J ends lost 3 bases and 5 bases respectively, with 10 bases between them. The CDR3 bases are TGTGCCAGCAGCTTTCCGGGGGTGGAGACCCAGTACTTC. As protein: CASSFPGVETQYF. The entire variable domain, with the rest obtained from reference TRBV11-3 and TRBJ2-5, is as follows: EAGVVQSPRYKIIEKKQPVAFWCNPISGHNTLYWYLQNLGQGPELLIRYENEEAVDDSQLPKDRFSAERLKGVDSTLKIQPAELGDSAVYLCASSFPGVETQYFGPGTRLLVL.

The chain employs TRBV28 and TRBJ1-4; 9 nucleotides align to TRBD1. Germline CDR1 reads MDHEN; CDR2 reads SYDVKM. The CDR3 is 14 amino acids. V lost 2 bases and J lost 10; bases outside the gene matches: 5. The DNA of the CDR3 is TGTGCCAGCAGTTTAGAACAGGGGGCTGGAAAACTGTTTTTT. This translates into CASSLEQGAGKLFF. Based on the CDR3 plus reference TRBV28 and TRBJ1-4, the full variable domain is DVKVTQSSRYLVKRTGEKVFLECVQDMDHENMFWYRQDPGLGLRLIYFSYDVKMKEKGDIPEGYSVSREKKERFSLILESASTNQTSMYLCASSLEQGAGKLFFGSGTQLSVL.